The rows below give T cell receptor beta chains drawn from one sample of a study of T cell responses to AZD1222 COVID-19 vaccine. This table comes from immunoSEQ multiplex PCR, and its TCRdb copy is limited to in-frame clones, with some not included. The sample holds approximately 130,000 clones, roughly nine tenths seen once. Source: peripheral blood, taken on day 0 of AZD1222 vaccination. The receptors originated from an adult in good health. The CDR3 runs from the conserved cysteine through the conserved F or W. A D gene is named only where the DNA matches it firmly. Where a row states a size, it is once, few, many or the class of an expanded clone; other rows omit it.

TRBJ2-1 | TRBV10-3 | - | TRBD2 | TGTGCCATCAGTGCCCCCCCCAGGACTAGCGGGAATGAGCAGTTCTTC | CAISAPPRTSGNEQFF
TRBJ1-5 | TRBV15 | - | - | TGTGCCACCAGCAGAGAAGGTAGCGGCAATCAGCCCCAGCATTTT | CATSREGSGNQPQHF
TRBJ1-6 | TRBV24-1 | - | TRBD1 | TGTGCCACCAGCTTGGACAGGGTGAAAAATTCACCCCTCCACTTT | CATSLDRVKNSPLHF
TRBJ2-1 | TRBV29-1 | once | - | TGCAGCGTAAACAGGGATGAGCAGTTCTTC | CSVNRDEQFF
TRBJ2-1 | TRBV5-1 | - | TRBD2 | TGCGCCAGCAGCTTGGCAGGGACTAGCCAGAAGCAGTTCTTC | CASSLAGTSQKQFF
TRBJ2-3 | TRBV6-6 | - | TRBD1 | TGTGCCAGCAGCCGGACAGGGTACCCCCGCGATACGCAGTATTTT | CASSRTGYPRDTQYF
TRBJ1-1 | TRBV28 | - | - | TGTGCCAGCGGCCGCATAATGAACACTGAAGCTTTCTTT | CASGRIMNTEAFF
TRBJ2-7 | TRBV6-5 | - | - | TGTGCCAGCAGCAAGGACAGCCCCTACGAGCAGTACTTC | CASSKDSPYEQYF
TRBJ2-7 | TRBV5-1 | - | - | TGCGCCAGCAGCCCAGGACAGAGTCTTAGCAAGCAGTACTTC | CASSPGQSLSKQYF
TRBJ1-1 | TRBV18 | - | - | TGTGCCAGCTCACCACTCCAATACAGTGAAGCTTTCTTT | CASSPLQYSEAFF
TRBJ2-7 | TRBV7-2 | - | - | TGTGCCAGCAGCTTTGACAGAAACTACGAGCAGTACTTC | CASSFDRNYEQYF
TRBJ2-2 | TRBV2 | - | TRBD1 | TGTGCCAGCAGTGAACAGGGGGTAGAGGGCGGGGAGCTGTTTTTT | CASSEQGVEGGELFF
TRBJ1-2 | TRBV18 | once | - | TGTGCCAGCTCAGCGGCTGACAGACCCTTATATGGCTACACCTTC | CASSAADRPLYGYTF
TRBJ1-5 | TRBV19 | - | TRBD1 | TGTGCCAGTAGTACAGGGGGCAGAGGGAATCAGCCCCAGCATTTT | CASSTGGRGNQPQHF
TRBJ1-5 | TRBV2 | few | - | TGTGCCAGCAGGTCGGCGATCGATCAGCCCCAGCATTTT | CASRSAIDQPQHF
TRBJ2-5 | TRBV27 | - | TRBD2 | TGTGCCAGCAGTTTGGACCCGGGGGGGCGGGAGACCCAGTACTTC | CASSLDPGGRETQYF
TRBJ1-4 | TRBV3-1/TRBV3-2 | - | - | TGTGCCAGCAGGAGTTGGCCTGAAAAACTGTTTTTT | CASRSWPEKLFF
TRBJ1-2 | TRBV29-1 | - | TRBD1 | TGCAGCGTTGGGGGGACAGGGTCGGGCTACACCTTC | CSVGGTGSGYTF
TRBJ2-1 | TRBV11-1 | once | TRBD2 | TGTGCCAGCAGCTTAGAGGGACTAGCGGTTTACAATGAGCAGTTCTTC | CASSLEGLAVYNEQFF
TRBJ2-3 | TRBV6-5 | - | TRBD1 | TGTGCCAGCAGTAAAATCAGGGGGACAGATACGCAGTATTTT | CASSKIRGTDTQYF
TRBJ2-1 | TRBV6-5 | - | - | TGTGCCAGCACCCGGGACCCCCCCTACAATGAGCAGTTCTTC | CASTRDPPYNEQFF